This is a list of T cell receptor beta chains from one sample in a study of CD8+ T cells in alopecia areata. Sequencing was performed with immunoSEQ multiplex PCR; in TCRdb, only in-frame clones are kept and a portion is missing. The sample records 150,000 to 200,000 clones, roughly 60% being singletons. The specimen was CD4+ T cells sorted from blood, collected at week 24, from a patient treated with tofacitinib. The receptors shown here come from a human donor with alopecia areata. Each CDR3 is given with its conserved first and last residue. A D gene is named only where the DNA matches it firmly. Not all rows give a size; the values are once, few, many and, for expanded clones, a class.

V gene	clone size	J gene	D gene	CDR3 DNA	CDR3 protein
TRBV30	-	TRBJ1-3	-	TGTGCCTGGACTATGACGGGTACAAACACCATATATTTT	CAWTMTGTNTIYF
TRBV5-1	-	TRBJ2-1	-	TGCGCCAGCAGCTTGGAAGGGGGGTCCCACAATGAGCAGTTCTTC	CASSLEGGSHNEQFF
TRBV12-5	-	TRBJ2-3	-	TGTGCTAGTGGTATCCTCCTTACAGATACGCAGTATTTT	CASGILLTDTQYF
TRBV5-1	few	TRBJ2-5	-	TGCGCCAGCAAAACAGCCTCAAAAGAGACCCAGTACTTC	CASKTASKETQYF
TRBV30	few	TRBJ2-3	-	TGTGCCTGGAGTCTCCCCGGGCAGACTAGCACAGATACGCAGTATTTT	CAWSLPGQTSTDTQYF
TRBV7-8	few	TRBJ2-7	TRBD2	TGTGCCAGCAGCTTAGCTGGGGGAATAGCGGGGGTCGAGCAGTACTTC	CASSLAGGIAGVEQYF
TRBV7-9	-	TRBJ2-6	-	TGTGCCAGCAGCTATGCCCCAGGGGCCAACGTCCTGACTTTC	CASSYAPGANVLTF
TRBV25-1	-	TRBJ1-2	-	TGTGCCAGCAGTGTACCGGGTAACTATGGCTACACCTTC	CASSVPGNYGYTF
TRBV19	-	TRBJ2-2	-	TGTGCCAGTATTGGACAGGGAGGGCCCACCGGGGAGCTGTTTTTT	CASIGQGGPTGELFF
TRBV5-5	few	TRBJ1-5	-	TGTGCCAGCAGCCCTTTTGGGCAGGCCAATCAGCCCCAGCATTTT	CASSPFGQANQPQHF
TRBV29-1	few	TRBJ1-1	-	TGCAGCGTTGAACAGCTCGTGGTAAAGGAGGGGAACACTGAAGCTTTCTTT	CSVEQLVVKEGNTEAFF
TRBV5-6	-	TRBJ1-2	TRBD1	TGTGCCAGCAGCCGGATCCCTAATTCGGGACAGGGGTTGTTTGATGGCTACACCTTC	CASSRIPNSGQGLFDGYTF
TRBV5-6	-	TRBJ2-3	-	TGTGCCAGCAGCCCCGACGGGACAGATACGCAGTATTTT	CASSPDGTDTQYF
TRBV30	-	TRBJ2-1	TRBD1	TGTGCCTGGAGTTATGGACAGGGATGGATGTTCTTC	CAWSYGQGWMFF
TRBV29-1	-	TRBJ2-6	-	TGCAGCGTTTCAGCCTCTGGGGCCAACGTCCTGACTTTC	CSVSASGANVLTF
TRBV5-1	-	TRBJ2-1	-	TGCGCCAGCAGCTTGAGGAGTCCAACGGATAGCTCCTACAATGAGCAGTTCTTC	CASSLRSPTDSSYNEQFF
TRBV11-1	-	TRBJ1-6	-	TGTGCCAGCAGCACACAGGTGGACTCACCCCTCCACTTT	CASSTQVDSPLHF
TRBV6-5	-	TRBJ1-3	-	TGTGCCAGCAGTTACGACAACTCTGGAAACACCATATATTTT	CASSYDNSGNTIYF
TRBV5-1	few	TRBJ2-3	-	TGCGCCAGCAGCTTTAAAGGATCCAGCACAGATACGCAGTATTTT	CASSFKGSSTDTQYF
TRBV27	-	TRBJ1-5	-	TGTGCCAGCAGTTTATCATCCCCCTACCCCAGCAATCAGCCCCAGCATTTT	CASSLSSPYPSNQPQHF
TRBV7-2	-	TRBJ1-5	-	TGTGCCAGCAGCTTAGCTTCTCAGCCCCAGCATTTT	CASSLASQPQHF
TRBV29-1	-	TRBJ2-7	-	TGCAGCGTTAAATTAGCCCTAACCTACGAGCAGTACTTC	CSVKLALTYEQYF
TRBV9	few	TRBJ1-1	-	TGTGCCAGCAGCGTAGGCGGCCCCGGGAACACTGAAGCTTTCTTT	CASSVGGPGNTEAFF
TRBV4-2	-	TRBJ1-2	-	TGTGCCAGCAATATAGGGGGGGGCACTAACTATGGCTACACCTTC	CASNIGGGTNYGYTF
TRBV6-5	few	TRBJ2-5	-	TGTGCCAGCAGTTACCGGGACGGGGCCCAAGAGACCCAGTACTTC	CASSYRDGAQETQYF
TRBV5-1	-	TRBJ1-5	-	TGCGCCAGCAGCTACGAAGGCAATCAGCCCCAGCATTTT	CASSYEGNQPQHF
TRBV25-1	-	TRBJ1-3	-	TGTGCCAGCAGTGAAGGAAACACCATATATTTT	CASSEGNTIYF
TRBV12-5	-	TRBJ1-5	TRBD1	TGTGCTAGTGGTTTGGTACTGGGACAGGGCCATCAGCCCCAGCATTTT	CASGLVLGQGHQPQHF
TRBV29-1	few	TRBJ2-5	TRBD2	TGCAGCGTTGCCGGGACTAGTCGCCAAGAGACCCAGTACTTC	CSVAGTSRQETQYF
TRBV7-2	few	TRBJ2-2	-	TGTGCCAGCAGCTTAGACGCCAACACCGGGGAGCTGTTTTTT	CASSLDANTGELFF
TRBV7-9	-	TRBJ2-7	-	TGTGCCAGCAGCCCCTCTCCCGGGACTCCGGCCCACTACGAGCAGTACTTC	CASSPSPGTPAHYEQYF
TRBV30	-	TRBJ2-2	-	TGTGCCTGGAGTGTACGAGGGGCGAGCACCGGGGAGCTGTTTTTT	CAWSVRGASTGELFF
TRBV27	-	TRBJ1-5	-	TGTGCCAGCAGTTTTGGGAGGGCGGGGGGCAATCAGCCCCAGCATTTT	CASSFGRAGGNQPQHF
TRBV29-1	few	TRBJ2-5	-	TGCAGCGCTCCAACTGCCGTCCAAGAGACCCAGTACTTC	CSAPTAVQETQYF